This T cell receptor beta chain is from a study of T cell repertoires in cytomegalovirus infection (dated by TCRdb to the late 2010s). At the level of the whole study: Donor HLA type was relevant to the analysis, because carriage of CMV infection together with the matching HLA type was indicated by public TCR beta signatures.

Instrument on record: Illumina HiSeq 1500. The public reads were run again by TCRdb, first through fastp at Q25 and then through MiXCR, and only productive beta chains were kept. Each CDR3 protein gets just one entry, which takes the most common genes and DNA from the rows behind it. This sample lists about 530,000 distinct CDR3 sequences; around 27% were detected once. The ten most abundant clones make up approximately 13% of the sample. What the authors observed across the whole study: The ex vivo response was dominated by HLA-C-restricted CMV-specific TCR beta clonotypes, and the single most frequent clonotype in two of eight donors was supplied by these HLA-C-restricted clonotypes. In both this cohort and an independent cohort of under 450 donors, the cumulative frequency of public TCR beta family members distinguished carriers of CMV infection plus the relevant HLA type.

The table lists this clonotype with a few counts. Its antigen has not been determined. Base qualities are not recorded, but no much larger clone differs from it by a single base. The TCR comes from a human donor in good health (CMV status not recorded). Some clones in this sample may be carry-over from other donors' samples. Sequencing was done on a sample of PBMCs.

The CDR3 reads CASSRDNIAQPQHF. The nucleotides are TGTGCCAGCAGCCGGGATAACATAGCTCAGCCCCAGCATTTT. This chain is built from TRBV7-9 and TRBJ1-5; the D gene is unclear. V is reduced by 5 bases and J by 6 bases, leaving a spacing of 14 bases between them. In the germline V gene (reference sequence), CDR1 corresponds to SEHNR and CDR2 to FQNEAQ. The CDR3, cysteine through phenylalanine, is 14 amino acids long. Just CDR3 DNA is preserved here, 42 bases in frame from base 1.